This entry concerns a single T cell receptor beta chain. This sample stems from a study of technical replicates of blood from several donors. CDR3 size: 14 residues. V gave up 3 bases and J gave up 8 bases, with 16 bases separating them. Germline assignment: CDR1 MGHDK and CDR2 SYGVNS. Only in-frame clones appear in the TCRdb table, and some are missing; sequencing was by immunoSEQ multiplex PCR. The sample shows about 85,000 clones, less than 95% of them seen only once. This chain joins TRBV25-1 and TRBJ1-1; D gene uncertain. The specimen was T cells isolated from PBMCs. The sequence derives from a human donor in good health. The CDR3, as DNA: TGTGCCAGCAGTGATAACCTTAGATATGCCGAAGCTTTCTTT. Translating gives CASSDNLRYAEAFF.